The next 8 T cell receptor beta chains were all read from a single sample in a study of regulatory T cells in long-lasting Graves disease. Described time point: newly diagnosed GD, antithyroid drugs for less than 3 months. Generation of the TCR library employed RNA extracted from PBMCs. Library construction for TCR beta used iRepertoire HTBI primers and Arm-PCR of CDR3 regions. TCRdb reprocessed the multiplex PCR reads via MiXCR and lists one record per CDR3 protein. The data show a few hundred thousand distinct CDR3 sequences, with around 15% seen just once and under 30% held by the top ten. This sample also appeared in a second study, on T cells in Graves' hyperthyroidism and ophthalmopathy.

The specimen comprised peripheral blood mononuclear cells (PBMCs), sampled at new diagnosis, from a patient treated with antithyroid drugs. The receptors stem from a woman younger than 30 with Graves disease.

This clonotype was picked up a small number of times. V gene TRBV27 combines with J gene TRBJ2-2; D remains ambiguous. CDR1 and CDR2 (germline): MNHEY, SMNVEV (reference sequence). The germline V and J ends were trimmed by 2 bases and 5 bases, with 12 bases remaining between them. The CDR3 covers 15 residues. CDR3 amino acids: CASSLNSYLTGELFF. Here the CDR3 DNA reads TGTGCCAGCAGTTTAAACAGTTATCTTACCGGGGAGCTGTTTTTT.

This clonotype was recorded at least ten times. CDR3 nucleotides: TGTGCCTGGGACAGGGAGTCCTATGGCTACACCTTC. This encodes CAWDRESYGYTF. This chain connects TRBV30 to TRBJ1-2; 7 bases are a match to TRBD1. The J segment lost 4 bases and the V segment lost 5 bases, leaving 4 bases of the junction unmatched. CDR1 and CDR2 from the germline V gene are GTSNPN and SVGIG (reference sequence). The CDR3 totals 12 residues.

J is TRBJ1-6 and V is TRBV6-5; maybe TRBD1 (6 bases). V lost 9 bases, J lost 15 bases, and 18 bases lay in between. CDR1 is MNHEY and CDR2 is SVGAGI in the germline V gene. The CDR3 sequence is 12 residues long. The CDR3, as DNA: TGTGCCAGTAGGAACAGGGCGGCAGACCTCCACTTT. It specifies CASRNRAADLHF.

This clonotype was counted a few times. The chain joins TRBV10-2 to TRBJ2-4; D possibly corresponds to TRBD1 (6 bases). The CDR3 extends over 15 amino acids. CDR1 and CDR2 from the germline V gene are WSHSY and SAAADI. The V and J ends lost 3 bases and 0 bases respectively, with 9 bases between them. This chain's CDR3 is CASSDPRGAKNIQYF. The CDR3 nucleotides read TGCGCCAGCAGTGACCCCAGGGGAGCCAAAAACATTCAGTACTTC.

This chain uses TRBV3-1 with TRBJ2-3; no clear D. This CDR3 comprises 12 residues. With 5 bases removed from V and 9 bases from J, the gap between germline ends came to 12 bases. CDR1 is LGHDT, CDR2 YNNKEL, per germline (reference sequence). The CDR3 reads CASSLEAGTQYF. CDR3 in DNA: TGTGCCAGCAGCTTAGAGGCCGGAACGCAGTATTTT.

The CDR3 protein is CASRKGGSQGATEAFF. The CDR3 DNA reads TGTGCCAGCAGAAAGGGGGGGTCACAGGGGGCCACTGAAGCTTTCTTT. V usage is TRBV7-2 and J usage is TRBJ1-1; 9 bases agree with TRBD1. J gave up 4 bases and V 6 bases, and 12 bases lay outside the gene matches. The CDR3 spans 16 residues. The germline CDR1 and CDR2 sequences are SGHTA and FQGNSA.

This clonotype was seen a few times. V usage is TRBV13 and J usage is TRBJ2-1; D uncertain. The germline gives CDR1 PRHDT, CDR2 FYEKMQ (reference sequence). The CDR3 covers 12 residues. V lost 5 bases to trimming and J lost 10 bases, with 12 bases between them. The CDR3 spells CASSLGGLEQFF. In DNA, the CDR3 is TGTGCCAGCAGCCTCGGTGGCCTGGAGCAGTTCTTC.

This clonotype was seen many times. One junction end disagrees with the germline gene, perhaps due to a read error. J is TRBJ2-1 and V is TRBV30; D is possibly TRBD2 (7 bases). Germline CDR1 GTSNPN, CDR2 SVGIG (reference sequence). This CDR3 has 14 residues. The CDR3 reads CAWHRGRDWGGRLF. The CDR3 nucleotides read TGTGCCTGGCATCGGGGCAGGGATTGGGGGGGCAGACTCTTC.